This paragraph reports one TCR beta chain. This same CDR3 is encoded by further DNA sequences in the sample. The data were taken from a study of blood T cell repertoires in COVID-19. On the study more broadly: The cDNA or gDNA used as material had been derived from T cells, B-cell-depleted T cells, or PBMCs.

Germline CDR1 and CDR2: SGDLS and YYNGEE. V lost 0 bases to trimming and J lost 7 bases, with 8 bases between them. The CDR3 length is 14 residues. Only in-frame clones appear in the TCRdb table, and some are missing; sequencing was by immunoSEQ multiplex PCR. The data show about 260,000 clones, with around 90% seen just once and 5.2% held by the top ten. The sample was peripheral blood. The sequence was obtained from a woman in her sixties or seventies with COVID-19, enrolled during active disease. The chain is built from TRBV9 and TRBJ1-6; D not resolved. The CDR3 loop reads CASSVGGRNSPLHF. CDR3 DNA sequence: TGTGCCAGCAGCGTAGGAGGGAGAAATTCACCCCTCCACTTT.